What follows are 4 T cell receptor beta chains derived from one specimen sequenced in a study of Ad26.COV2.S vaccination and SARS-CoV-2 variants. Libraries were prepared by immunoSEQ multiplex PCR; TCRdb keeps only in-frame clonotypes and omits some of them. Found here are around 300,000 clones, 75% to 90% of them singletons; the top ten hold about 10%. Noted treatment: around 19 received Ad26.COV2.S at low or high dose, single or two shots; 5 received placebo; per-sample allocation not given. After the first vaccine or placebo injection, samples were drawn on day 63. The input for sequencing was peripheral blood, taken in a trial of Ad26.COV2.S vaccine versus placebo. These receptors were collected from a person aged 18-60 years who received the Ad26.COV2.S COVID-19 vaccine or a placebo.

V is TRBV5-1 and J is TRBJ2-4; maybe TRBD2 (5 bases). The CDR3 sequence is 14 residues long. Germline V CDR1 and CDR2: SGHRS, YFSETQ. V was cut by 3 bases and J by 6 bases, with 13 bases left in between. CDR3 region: CASSSRAGLNIQYF. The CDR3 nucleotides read TGCGCCAGCAGCTCCCGGGCGGGCTTAAACATTCAGTACTTC.

The CDR3 is CASRLDTNTEAFF. The CDR3 nucleotides are TGTGCCAGCAGACTGGACACAAACACTGAAGCTTTCTTT. The rearrangement joins TRBV7-2 to TRBJ1-1; tentatively, D is TRBD1 (5 bases). V lost 6 bases, J lost 2 bases, and 10 bases lay in between. Per germline, CDR1 SGHTA and CDR2 FQGNSA. CDR3 length: 13 residues.

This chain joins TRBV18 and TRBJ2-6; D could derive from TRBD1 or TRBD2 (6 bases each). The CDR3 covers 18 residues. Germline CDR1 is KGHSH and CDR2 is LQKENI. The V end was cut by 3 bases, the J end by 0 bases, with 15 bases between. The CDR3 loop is CASSPPGDTSSGANVLTF. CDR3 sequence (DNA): TGTGCCAGCTCACCCCCGGGGGACACTAGCTCTGGGGCCAACGTCCTGACTTTC.

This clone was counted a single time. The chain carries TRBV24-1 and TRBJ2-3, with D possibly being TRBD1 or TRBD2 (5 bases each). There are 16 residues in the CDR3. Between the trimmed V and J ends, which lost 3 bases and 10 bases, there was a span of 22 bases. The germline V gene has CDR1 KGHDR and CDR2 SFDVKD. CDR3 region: CATSDHGPSGLRPQYF. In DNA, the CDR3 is TGTGCCACCAGTGATCACGGCCCCTCGGGGCTGAGGCCGCAGTATTTT.